These 20 T cell receptor beta chains came from one sample sequenced in a study of T-cell memory formation after mild COVID-19. One entry per CDR3 protein, called by TCRdb with MiXCR from the 5' RACE reads. The sample shows around 150,000 distinct CDR3 sequences, 11% of them seen only once. The sample was PBMCs or a T cell subset sorted from them (not recorded which). The receptors shown here come from a young man who had mild COVID-19 (a few samples of this study predate the infection). Cell type and time point are not known.

This clonotype has a handful of counts. The CDR3 sequence is CATRGQVLYGYTF. CDR3 nucleotides: TGTGCCACCCGCGGACAGGTCCTCTATGGCTACACCTTC. This sequence joins TRBV19 and TRBJ1-2; TRBD1 aligns across 7 bases. Germline lookup yields CDR1 LNHDA and CDR2 SQIVND (reference sequence). The trim removed 10 bases at V and 4 bases at J, leaving 9 bases unmatched. The CDR3 has 13 residues.

This clonotype was recorded at least ten times. This chain links TRBV10-1 with TRBJ2-1; TRBD1 aligns across 12 bases. Per germline, CDR1 WNHNN and CDR2 SYGVQD (reference sequence). V shed 4 bases, J shed 9 bases, and the junction held 10 bases outside the gene matches. The CDR3 is 16 residues long. The CDR3 loop is CASSATTGTGGSEQFF. The CDR3 region has the DNA TGCGCCAGCAGTGCAACAACCGGGACAGGGGGCAGTGAGCAGTTCTTC.

This clonotype was observed a few times. The J gene is TRBJ1-6, the V gene TRBV7-9; D not certain. Germline-derived CDR1 and CDR2 are SEHNR and FQNEAQ (reference sequence). This CDR3 region has 17 residues. Between the trimmed V and J ends, which lost 8 bases and 5 bases, there was a span of 22 bases. The CDR3 DNA follows: TGTGCCAGCCGCCGGAGGGCCCTCGGCCTGGATAATTCACCCCTCCACTTT. Encoded protein: CASRRRALGLDNSPLHF.

The V and J genes are TRBV7-9 and TRBJ2-5, with a possible D match to TRBD2 (6 bases). Trimming removed 5 bases at V and 3 bases at J, with 13 bases between. Germline loops: CDR1 SEHNR, CDR2 FQNEAQ (reference sequence). The length of the CDR3 is 14 residues. CDR3 DNA sequence: TGTGCCAGCAGCCGGAGCTCTAGCGAAGAGACCCAGTACTTC. Its translation is CASSRSSSEETQYF.

This sequence joins TRBV12-3 or TRBV12-4 and TRBJ2-5, with TRBD2 identical over 8 bases. V dropped 4 bases and J dropped 2; count of bases not matched to a gene: 3. The CDR3 is made up of 14 amino acids. The CDR3 sequence: CASSYGGGQETQYF. The CDR3 DNA is TGTGCCAGCAGTTACGGGGGGGGACAAGAGACCCAGTACTTC.

The chain uses TRBV2 and TRBJ2-2, with no clear D. Trimming took off 4 bases at V and 5 bases at J, with 8 bases between the two ends. Germline V CDR1 and CDR2: SNHLY, FYNNEI. This CDR3 is 13 amino acids long. The CDR3 reads CASSVMETGELFF. The CDR3 coding sequence is TGTGCCAGCAGTGTTATGGAAACCGGGGAGCTGTTTTTT.

This clonotype has at least ten counts. The gene calls are TRBV12-3 or TRBV12-4 and TRBJ1-2, with D possibly being TRBD1 (6 bases). The V end was cut by 3 bases, the J end by 6 bases, with 29 bases between. This CDR3 comprises 19 residues. The CDR3 protein is CASSFSAPGADGGFNGYTF. CDR3 nucleotide sequence: TGTGCCAGCAGTTTCTCAGCTCCGGGGGCTGACGGGGGTTTTAATGGCTACACCTTC.

This clonotype was recorded many times. V is TRBV20-1 and J is TRBJ2-3; D gene unclear. Germline V gene data show CDR1 as DFQATT and CDR2 as SNEGSKA (reference sequence). V was shortened by 0 bases and J by 2 bases, with 12 bases between the two germline ends. CDR3 length equals 15 residues. For the CDR3, the DNA is TGCAGTGCTAGAGATCGGGTACTTCCCACAGATACGCAGTATTTT. This encodes CSARDRVLPTDTQYF.

This clonotype appeared a few times. This chain uses TRBV2 with TRBJ2-7; a possible D gene is TRBD1 (6 bases). CDR3 size: 14 residues. Germline V gene lookup returns CDR1 SNHLY and CDR2 FYNNEI. Trimming took 9 bases from V and 1 from J, leaving 16 bases between them. CDR3 nucleotides: TGTGCCAGTAACCCCGGGGACACATCCTACGAGCAGTACGTC. Translated: CASNPGDTSYEQYV.

The rearrangement joins TRBV7-3 to TRBJ2-1; D may be TRBD2 (6 bases). The V end lost 3 bases, the J end lost 8 bases, and 11 bases lay between the germline ends. The CDR3 is made up of 13 amino acids. Germline lookup yields CDR1 SGHTA and CDR2 FQGTGA. Here the CDR3 DNA reads TGTGCCAGCAGCTTGGGGGGAGATGATGAGCAGTTCTTC. It translates to CASSLGGDDEQFF.

The DNA for the CDR3 is TGTGCCAGCTCTCTCAGCTCCGGTAATTCACCCCTCCACTTT. It yields the protein CASSLSSGNSPLHF. The chain uses TRBV9 and TRBJ1-6; D gene unclear. The V gene lost 7 bases and the J gene lost 6 bases, with 14 bases spanning the gap. This CDR3 is 14 amino acids long. Germline V gives CDR1 SGDLS, CDR2 YYNGEE.

This clonotype has a handful of counts. J is TRBJ2-3 and V is TRBV6-1, with TRBD1 identical over 8 bases. Germline V gene lookup returns CDR1 MNHNS and CDR2 SASEGT. The length of the CDR3 is 14 residues. Trimming took 4 bases from V and 2 from J; bases not matched to a gene: 2. This CDR3 reads CASSAGGNTDTQYF. The DNA of the CDR3 is TGTGCCAGCAGTGCAGGGGGCAACACAGATACGCAGTATTTT.

This clonotype was detected a few times. The rearrangement uses TRBV12-3 or TRBV12-4 and TRBJ2-1; 14 nucleotides match TRBD2. V gave up 4 bases and J gave up 7 bases; unmatched junction bases: 12. The CDR3 runs to 18 residues. Here the CDR3 reads CASSSTSGGARTNNEQFF. CDR3 DNA: TGTGCCAGCAGTTCGACTAGCGGGGGGGCCAGGACCAATAATGAGCAGTTCTTC.

The genes are TRBV5-1 and TRBJ1-5; no firm D call. Germline V gene sequence: CDR1 SGHRS, CDR2 YFSETQ. The length of the CDR3 is 15 residues. V lost 4 bases, J lost 3 bases, and 14 bases lay in between. CDR3 nucleotides: TGCGCCAGCAGCGAAGGGTCCATTCCCAATCAGCCCCAGCATTTT. It specifies CASSEGSIPNQPQHF.

This chain connects TRBV7-2 to TRBJ1-4; perhaps TRBD1 as D (6 bases). CDR1 and CDR2 (germline): SGHTA, FQGNSA. Trimming left V 4 bases short and J 7 bases short, with 10 bases between. This CDR3 contains 13 residues. For the CDR3, the DNA is TGTGCCAGCAGCTCCGGGGGGGCTGAAAAACTGTTTTTT. Its protein is CASSSGGAEKLFF.

This clonotype was observed a few times. J is TRBJ2-2 and V is TRBV6-2 or TRBV6-3, with 8 bases aligning to TRBD2. This CDR3 is 17 amino acids long. From germline, CDR1 is MNHEY and CDR2 SVGEGT. Trimming removed 4 bases from V and 7 bases from J; junction bases left unmatched: 14. The CDR3 sequence: CASSSGSSGGADGELFF. The CDR3 DNA is TGTGCCAGCAGTTCCGGTAGTTCCGGGGGGGCGGACGGGGAGCTGTTTTTT.

This clonotype was counted a few times. This chain connects TRBV20-1 to TRBJ1-2; 7 bases match TRBD1. CDR3 length: 14 amino acids. CDR1 and CDR2 from the germline V gene are DFQATT and SNEGSKA (reference sequence). Germline trimming cut 2 bases from V and 8 bases from J; bases unmatched to any gene: 11. CDR3 in DNA: TGCAGTGCTAGATCCCCGAGGGGGCCTAGAGGCTACACCTTC. The encoded protein is CSARSPRGPRGYTF.

The chain employs TRBV5-1 and TRBJ2-3; 8 nucleotides line up with TRBD2. Trimming at V came to 7 bases and at J to 2 bases, leaving 6 bases not matched to a gene. This CDR3 is 14 amino acids long. The germline CDR1 and CDR2 sequences are SGHRS and YFSETQ. DNA for the CDR3: TGCGCCAGCGGCGGGGGGCGGGACACAGATACGCAGTATTTT. As protein: CASGGGRDTDTQYF.

This clonotype was recorded at least ten times. This sequence joins TRBV29-1 and TRBJ2-3; no definite D call. The V end lost 6 bases, the J end lost 5 bases, and 18 bases lay between the germline ends. This CDR3 has 14 amino acids. Germline V gene sequence: CDR1 SQVTM, CDR2 ANQGSEA. The CDR3 protein is CSVALSVDGDTQYF. The CDR3 DNA sequence: TGCAGCGTCGCCCTCTCTGTGGACGGAGATACGCAGTATTTT.

This clonotype was counted a few times. This chain links TRBV20-1 with TRBJ2-3; TRBD2 is a possible D gene (5 bases). Trimming left V 0 bases short and J 3 bases short, with 7 bases between. The CDR3 is 13 amino acids. Germline assignment: CDR1 DFQATT and CDR2 SNEGSKA (reference sequence). The CDR3 loop reads CSARESGTDTQYF. CDR3 coding DNA: TGCAGTGCTAGAGAATCGGGAACAGATACGCAGTATTTT.